These 4 T cell receptor beta chains share one sample of origin, sequenced in a study of beta chain features in type 1 diabetes. These receptors have no known antigen. Overall study findings and caveats: Shorter TCRB CDR3s, moderately but significantly so, were found in Type 1 diabetes patients in all four CD4+ subsets.

Expressed TCRB transcripts were sequenced because the entire RNA isolate underwent reverse transcription. TCRdb's copy holds only in-frame clones and misses some; the assay was immunoSEQ multiplex PCR. The sample consists of 250,000 or so clones, around 14% of them appearing once. Input material: naive CD4+ T cells from blood. All receptors derive from a man aged 25-45 years with type 1 diabetes.

A few counts support this clone. This chain uses TRBV7-2 with TRBJ2-2, with no clear D. Trimming shortened V by 4 bases and J by 0 bases, and 12 bases separated the two germline ends. Germline V lookup: CDR1 SGHTA, CDR2 FQGNSA. The CDR3 runs 16 residues. CDR3 coding DNA: TGTGCCAGCAGCTCTCGATTAGTAACGAACACCGGGGAGCTGTTTTTT. It is translated as CASSSRLVTNTGELFF.

This clone occurred a few times. V is TRBV5-6 and J is TRBJ1-1; no clear D. CDR3 length: 12 residues. Trimming stripped 4 bases from V and 7 bases from J, with 11 bases between. Germline V CDR1 and CDR2: SGHDT, YYEEEE. CDR3 sequence: CASSPSRDEAFF. In DNA, the CDR3 is TGTGCCAGCAGCCCGTCCCGGGATGAAGCTTTCTTT.

The chain is built from TRBV5-1 and TRBJ2-5; TRBD2 might be the D (6 bases). V was trimmed by 4 bases and J by 5 bases, leaving 18 bases between them. CDR3 size: 15 residues. Germline V gene sequence: CDR1 SGHRS, CDR2 YFSETQ. In DNA, the CDR3 is TGCGCCAGCAGCCTCTACTCAGGCCGGGAGGAGACCCAGTACTTC. This gives the protein CASSLYSGREETQYF.

The chain joins TRBV7-6 to TRBJ2-5; D is uncertain. Trimming cost V 2 bases and J 5 bases, with 3 bases left between them. Germline CDR1 reads SGHVS; CDR2 reads FNYEAQ. The CDR3 has 11 amino acids. The CDR3 sequence is CASSLTETQYF. CDR3 DNA sequence: TGTGCCAGCAGCTTAACTGAGACCCAGTACTTC.